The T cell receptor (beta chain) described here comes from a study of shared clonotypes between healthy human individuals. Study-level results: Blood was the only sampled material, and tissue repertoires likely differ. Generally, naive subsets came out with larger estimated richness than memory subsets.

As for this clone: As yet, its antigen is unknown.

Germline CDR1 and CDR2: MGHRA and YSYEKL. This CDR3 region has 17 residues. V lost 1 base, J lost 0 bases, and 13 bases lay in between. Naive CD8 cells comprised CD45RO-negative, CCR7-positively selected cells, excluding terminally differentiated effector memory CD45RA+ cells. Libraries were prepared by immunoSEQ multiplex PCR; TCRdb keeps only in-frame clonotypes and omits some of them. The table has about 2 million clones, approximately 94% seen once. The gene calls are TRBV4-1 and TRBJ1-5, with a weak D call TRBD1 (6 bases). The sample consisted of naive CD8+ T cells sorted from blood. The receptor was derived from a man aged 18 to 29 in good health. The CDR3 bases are TGCGCCAGCAGCCAAGGTAGGGGGATTCCTAGCAATCAGCCCCAGCATTTT. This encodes CASSQGRGIPSNQPQHF.